This TCR beta chain came from a study of T-cell reconstitution after alpha-beta-depleted transplantation in children. Study outcomes and limitations: Hyperexpanded clones declined; after one year, newly produced T cells mostly supplied diversity. Several patients had high TCRbeta diversity at day 60; it came from surviving recipient T cells and thymic progenitors. Approximately two months post-transplant, alpha-beta T cells reportedly originated from several hundred expanded graft clones.

Notes on this clonotype: What it recognizes is unknown.

Library preparation (for TCRbeta) was performed with unique molecular identifiers. MiXCR, applied by TCRdb to the PCR reads, yields one record per CDR3 protein. The sample holds more than 200,000 distinct CDR3 sequences; roughly 8.1% are singletons and the top ten take roughly a third. The CDR3 totals 14 residues. CDR1 is SGHRS and CDR2 is YFSETQ in the germline V gene. Trimming pared 0 bases from V and 6 bases from J, leaving 12 bases between. This receptor was obtained from a male patient between 2 and 10 years old who had a stem cell transplant for acute myeloid leukemia, so the T cells may come from the graft donor. The chain combines TRBV5-1 with TRBJ1-2; D is undetermined. The source material was PBMCs, mostly from graft donor cells, sampled 360 days after TCRalphabeta/CD19-depleted stem cell transplant. CDR3 in DNA: TGCGCCAGCAGCTTGGGGGGTCTTGAAGATGGCTACACCTTC. Protein: CASSLGGLEDGYTF. Drawing the rest from reference TRBV5-1 and TRBJ1-2, the complete variable domain is KAGVTQTPRYLIKTRGQQVTLSCSPISGHRSVSWYQQTPGQGLQFLFEYFSETQRNKGNFPGRFSGRQFSNSRSEMNVSTLELGDSALYLCASSLGGLEDGYTFGSGTRLTVV.